The 29 T cell receptor beta chains below were found in one sample sequenced in a study of control samples from healthy donors and cancer patients. The method was immunoSEQ multiplex PCR; TCRdb's version includes in-frame clones alone and lacks a portion of them. Of almost 95,000 clones in the sample, over 75% are singletons; the top ten hold under 4%. The specimen was blood. The receptors stem from a woman between 18 and 29 years old in good health.

The chain is built from TRBV6-5 and TRBJ1-2; perhaps TRBD1 as D (5 bases). The CDR3 spans 15 residues. V was cut by 4 bases and J by 7 bases, with 19 bases left in between. CDR1 is MNHEY and CDR2 is SVGAGI in the germline V gene. Here the CDR3 reads CASSSTDGRAGGYTF. DNA for the CDR3: TGTGCCAGCAGTTCAACCGACGGCAGGGCGGGTGGCTACACCTTC.

V is TRBV19 and J is TRBJ2-7; D call uncertain. The germline V gene has CDR1 LNHDA and CDR2 SQIVND (reference sequence). The V gene lost 6 bases and the J gene lost 2 bases, with 14 bases spanning the gap. The CDR3 loop spans 14 amino acids. The CDR3 DNA reads as TGTGCCAGTAGCGGCACGGACGGGCCCTACGAGCAGTACTTC. Translated, it gives CASSGTDGPYEQYF.

This clone is a singleton in its sample. The V call is TRBV3-1 (or the pseudogene TRBV3-2), the J call TRBJ1-2; D gene uncertain. The V and J ends lost 1 base and 8 bases respectively, with 14 bases between them. The CDR3 runs 14 residues. From germline, CDR1 is LGHDT and CDR2 YNNKEL (reference sequence). Here the CDR3 DNA reads TGTGCCAGCAGCCAAGGTCCAGACCGGAGAGGCTACACCTTC. Amino acid sequence: CASSQGPDRRGYTF.

The J gene is TRBJ1-1, the V gene TRBV19; possible D gene TRBD1, 5 bases. V was cut by 4 bases and J by 1 base, with 10 bases left in between. There are 14 residues in the CDR3. The germline V gene has CDR1 LNHDA and CDR2 SQIVND (reference sequence). Written as DNA, the CDR3 is TGTGCCAGTAGTAAGGGGAGGGCGAACACTGAAGCTTTCTTT. Protein product: CASSKGRANTEAFF.

This chain uses TRBV28 with TRBJ2-1; D is possibly TRBD1 (5 bases). Germline loops: CDR1 MDHEN, CDR2 SYDVKM. The CDR3 totals 14 residues. The V end lost 3 bases, the J end lost 9 bases, and 15 bases lay between the germline ends. The CDR3 nucleotides read TGTGCCAGCAGTTTTATTTCCCACCAGGGTGAGCAGTTCTTC. This sequence encodes CASSFISHQGEQFF.

The gene calls are TRBV19 and TRBJ1-1; possible D gene TRBD1, 5 bases. V was clipped by 0 bases and J by 0 bases, with 11 bases between them. CDR3 length equals 16 residues. Germline V lookup: CDR1 LNHDA, CDR2 SQIVND (reference sequence). CDR3 loop: CASSIDLRGLNTEAFF. The DNA for the CDR3 is TGTGCCAGTAGTATAGATCTCCGGGGGTTGAACACTGAAGCTTTCTTT.

The chain carries TRBV5-1 and TRBJ2-2; TRBD1 or TRBD2 may be the D gene (5 bases each). Trimming pared 3 bases from V and 0 bases from J, leaving 18 bases between. There are 18 residues in the CDR3. Germline V gene lookup returns CDR1 SGHRS and CDR2 YFSETQ. The CDR3 coding sequence is TGCGCCAGCAGCTCACGAGAGGTAAAGGGACCGAACACCGGGGAGCTGTTTTTT. Its translation: CASSSREVKGPNTGELFF.

The count of this clone is one. The chain joins TRBV2 to TRBJ2-3, with D tentatively TRBD2 (6 bases). The CDR3 is 17 residues long. CDR1 is SNHLY and CDR2 is FYNNEI in the germline V gene. V lost 3 bases, J lost 2 bases, and 18 bases lay in between. CDR3 DNA: TGTGCCAGCAGTGACGCGGGGACCACCCCTACCACAGATACGCAGTATTTT. Amino acids: CASSDAGTTPTTDTQYF.

The J gene is TRBJ2-7, the V gene TRBV3-1 (or the pseudogene TRBV3-2); the D gene is possibly TRBD2 (5 bases). The CDR3 extends over 13 amino acids. CDR1 LGHDT and CDR2 YNNKEL come from the germline V gene (reference sequence). Trimming took 10 bases from V and 3 from J, leaving 16 bases between them. Here the CDR3 DNA reads TGTGCCACCGCGACCCCGGGGAGCTACGAGCAGTACTTC. Translated: CATATPGSYEQYF.

The chain carries TRBV20-1 and TRBJ2-7; the D is unclear. Germline CDR1 DFQATT, CDR2 SNEGSKA (reference sequence). The V gene lost 0 bases and the J gene lost 11 bases, with 11 bases spanning the gap. The CDR3 has 11 amino acids. CDR3 in amino acids: CSARDMGLEYF. The CDR3 nucleotides read TGCAGTGCTAGAGATATGGGCCTGGAGTACTTC.

The V call is TRBV6-2 or TRBV6-3, the J call TRBJ2-1, with D possibly TRBD2 on 6 matching bases. Per the germline V gene, CDR1 is MNHEY and CDR2 is SVGEGT. This CDR3 comprises 16 residues. V was clipped by 3 bases and J by 4 bases, with 16 bases between them. In nucleotides, the CDR3 is TGTGCCAGCAGTTATACGGAGGGACCTTCGTACAATGAGCAGTTCTTC. Amino acids: CASSYTEGPSYNEQFF.

The V gene is TRBV11-3, the J gene TRBJ2-3, with unresolved D. V lost 3 bases and J lost 3, with 16 bases in between. Germline assignment: CDR1 SGHNT and CDR2 YENEEA. The CDR3 contains 16 residues. Here the CDR3 DNA reads TGTGCCAGCAGCTTTCTGAGGATGTGGCAGACAGATACGCAGTATTTT. Protein product: CASSFLRMWQTDTQYF.

Comment on this clone: Other DNA sequences from this sample encode an identical CDR3 as well. The chain couples TRBV11-2 to TRBJ2-7; no definite D call. V lost 9 bases and J 3 bases, leaving 30 bases between the germline ends. CDR1 is SGHAT, CDR2 FQNNGV, per germline. CDR3 length: 18 amino acids. The CDR3 nucleotides read TGTGCCAGTAGCCCCTTTTTGCTCGGATTGTCAGCAAACTACGAGCAGTACTTC. It specifies CASSPFLLGLSANYEQYF.

The V gene is TRBV11-3, the J gene TRBJ2-7, with D maybe TRBD2 (6 bases). Trimming cost V 3 bases and J 1 base, with 13 bases left between them. The CDR3 length is 15 residues. The germline V gene has CDR1 SGHNT and CDR2 YENEEA. DNA of the CDR3: TGTGCCAGCAGCTTTCGGGGGTTGATGTCCTACGAGCAGTACTTC. Amino acid sequence: CASSFRGLMSYEQYF.

The chain employs TRBV6-5 and TRBJ2-3, with D unresolved. The CDR3 consists of 15 residues. Germline CDR1 and CDR2: MNHEY and SVGAGI. The ends were cut back, 0 bases at V and 6 bases at J, with 13 bases in the middle. The CDR3: CASSYSFFFADTQYF. The CDR3 nucleotides are TGTGCCAGCAGTTACTCGTTTTTCTTTGCCGATACGCAGTATTTT.

This clone was observed a handful of times. This chain connects TRBV5-1 to TRBJ1-5, with D perhaps TRBD1 (5 bases). Germline loops: CDR1 SGHRS, CDR2 YFSETQ. The V end lost 4 bases, the J end lost 4 bases, and 12 bases lay between the germline ends. This CDR3 has 14 amino acids. In DNA, the CDR3 is TGCGCCAGCAGCGAGGGGACGGAAAATCAGCCCCAGCATTTT. This encodes CASSEGTENQPQHF.

The CDR3 sequence: CASTSGTQNTGELFF. The CDR3 bases are TGTGCCAGCACCTCCGGGACTCAGAACACCGGGGAGCTGTTTTTT. This chain joins TRBV25-1 and TRBJ2-2; weak D call: TRBD2 (6 bases). The CDR3 has 15 amino acids. Trimming cost V 7 bases and J 1 base, with 13 bases left between them. Germline V gene sequence: CDR1 MGHDK, CDR2 SYGVNS.

V and J are TRBV4-1 and TRBJ2-3; 8 bases fit TRBD2. The length of the CDR3 is 17 residues. Per germline, CDR1 MGHRA and CDR2 YSYEKL. Trimming cost V 0 bases and J 4 bases; bases outside gene matches: 9. CDR3 amino acids: CASSQDPRAGGPDTQYF. The CDR3 region has the DNA TGCGCCAGCAGCCAAGATCCCCGGGCGGGGGGACCAGATACGCAGTATTTT.

The chain links TRBV9 to TRBJ2-1, with D possibly being TRBD2 (5 bases). The germline V gene has CDR1 SGDLS and CDR2 YYNGEE. The CDR3 runs 13 residues. With 4 bases removed from V and 9 bases from J, the gap between germline ends came to 14 bases. CDR3 bases: TGTGCCAGCAGCCCACTAGGATTGGGTGAGCAGTTCTTC. It is translated as CASSPLGLGEQFF.

V and J are TRBV4-1 and TRBJ2-1, with a tentative D call TRBD2 (6 bases). This CDR3 spans 14 amino acids. V lost 1 base and J 10 bases, leaving 14 bases between the germline ends. Germline V gives CDR1 MGHRA, CDR2 YSYEKL. The DNA for the CDR3 is TGCGCCAGCAGCCAAGTACCTAGCGTAAAGGAGCAGTTCTTC. Its protein product is CASSQVPSVKEQFF.

The J gene is TRBJ1-2, the V gene TRBV4-1; 8 positions match TRBD1. The germline V gene encodes CDR1 MGHRA and CDR2 YSYEKL. V shed 0 bases, J shed 7 bases, and the junction held 10 bases outside the gene matches. The CDR3 contains 16 residues. CDR3 DNA sequence: TGCGCCAGCAGCCAAGATACCCCAGGGGGCGCAGGTGGCTACACCTTC. Protein sequence: CASSQDTPGGAGGYTF.

This chain joins TRBV19 and TRBJ1-1, with D hard to call. Germline V CDR1 and CDR2: LNHDA, SQIVND (reference sequence). The CDR3 covers 14 residues. Trimming shortened V by 2 bases and J by 6 bases, and 13 bases separated the two germline ends. CDR3 bases: TGTGCCAGTAGTATAAACGGGCGTGGGTCTGAAGCTTTCTTT. It codes for CASSINGRGSEAFF.

V usage is TRBV2 and J usage is TRBJ1-5; TRBD1 might be the D (6 bases). V was shortened by 5 bases and J by 5 bases, with 13 bases between the two germline ends. The germline V gene encodes CDR1 SNHLY and CDR2 FYNNEI. The CDR3 has 14 residues. The CDR3 is CASSLRGIDQPQHF. The CDR3 DNA reads TGTGCCAGCAGTCTCAGGGGTATTGATCAGCCCCAGCATTTT.

The chain links TRBV18 to TRBJ1-6; 9 bases line up with TRBD1. The germline gives CDR1 KGHSH, CDR2 LQKENI. Trimming cost V 3 bases and J 12 bases; bases outside gene matches: 3. This CDR3 is 13 amino acids long. CDR3 bases: TGTGCCAGCTCACCCGACAGGGGGAAACCCCTCCACTTT. The encoded protein is CASSPDRGKPLHF. Looking up the rest from reference TRBV18 and TRBJ1-6 gives the full variable domain: NAGVMQNPRHLVRRRGQEARLRCSPMKGHSHVYWYRQLPEEGLKFMVYLQKENIIDESGMPKERFSAEFPKEGPSILRIQQVVRGDSAAYFCASSPDRGKPLHFGNGTRLTVT.

The rearrangement uses TRBV6-5 and TRBJ2-1; 10 nucleotides agree with TRBD1. The CDR3 is 15 amino acids. The germline V gene has CDR1 MNHEY and CDR2 SVGAGI. J lost 7 bases, V lost 6 bases, and 9 bases had no gene match. The CDR3 sequence is CASSKDRGLENEQFF. In nucleotides, the CDR3 is TGTGCCAGCAGCAAAGACAGGGGGCTTGAAAATGAGCAGTTCTTC.

The chain links TRBV2 to TRBJ1-4; D call uncertain. This CDR3 comprises 11 residues. CDR1 and CDR2 from the germline V gene are SNHLY and FYNNEI. V lost 0 bases and J 7 bases, leaving 0 bases between the germline ends. Here the CDR3 reads CASSEAEKLFF. CDR3 nucleotide sequence: TGTGCCAGCAGTGAAGCTGAAAAACTGTTTTTT.

The chain couples TRBV7-9 to TRBJ1-2; D not certain. The V gene's germline CDR1 is SEHNR and CDR2 FQNEAQ (reference sequence). V was shortened by 1 base and J by 6 bases, with 9 bases between the two germline ends. The CDR3 length is 13 residues. CDR3 in amino acids: CASSLVGRDGYTF. The CDR3 coding sequence is TGTGCCAGCAGCTTAGTGGGCCGGGATGGCTACACCTTC.

The rearrangement uses TRBV24-1 and TRBJ1-5; 7 bases line up with TRBD1. Germline V gene data show CDR1 as KGHDR and CDR2 as SFDVKD. This CDR3 is 14 amino acids long. V shed 3 bases, J shed 7 bases, and the junction held 5 bases outside the gene matches. CDR3 sequence: CATSDRDRGQPQHF. CDR3 in DNA: TGTGCCACCAGTGATCGGGACAGAGGGCAGCCCCAGCATTTT.

This chain links TRBV5-4 with TRBJ2-2; TRBD2 aligns across 8 bases. The V gene's germline CDR1 is SGHNT and CDR2 YYREEE (reference sequence). The length of the CDR3 is 16 residues. Trimming removed 3 bases from V and 8 bases from J; junction bases left unmatched: 12. DNA of the CDR3: TGTGCCAGCAGCTCGCTATCGGGGGGGCAAACAGGGGAGCTGTTTTTT. It is translated as CASSSLSGGQTGELFF.